This paragraph covers one T cell receptor (beta chain) sequence. These data belong to a study of CXCR3-negative and CXCR3-positive naive CD8 T cells. The TRB libraries of cDNA were built by UMI-labeled 5' RACE. Using the 5' RACE reads, TCRdb records one entry per CDR3 protein without DNA. This sample lists about 130,000 distinct CDR3 sequences; its ten largest clones have 0.45% to 0.55%. The CDR3 consists of 16 residues. CDR1 and CDR2 from the germline V gene are MNHNS and SASEGT. The TCR was taken from a human donor in good health. Some clones in this sample may be carry-over from other donors' samples. The sequenced sample consisted of naive CXCR3- CD8+ T cells from blood. Subset defined: CD45RO-CCR7+CD27+CD95- naive CD8+ T cells lacking CXCR3 (TNR3-). The chain employs TRBV6-1 and TRBJ2-7; with no DNA, the TCRdb D assignment of TRBD1 cannot be verified. The CDR3: CASRFPKGVNSYEQYF.